This T cell receptor (beta chain) was retrieved from a study of identical twins. CDR1 and CDR2 from the germline V gene are MGHRA and YSYEKL. CDR3 length: 15 amino acids. The germline V and J ends were trimmed by 6 bases and 2 bases, with 15 bases remaining between them. Carrying unique molecular identifiers, the cDNA also gained a universal primer site through template switching. TCRdb re-called the 5' RACE reads through MiXCR, storing one row per CDR3 protein. The profile shows some 500,000 distinct CDR3 sequences, approximately 14% of them singletons. This sample also belongs to another study, concerning yellow fever vaccine responses in identical twins.

The chain has TRBV4-1 and TRBJ2-3; the D call may be TRBD1 or TRBD2 (5 bases each). The TCR sequence derives from a woman aged 18-35 years in good health. Sequenced sample: CD4+ T cells sorted from blood. As DNA, the CDR3 is TGCGCCAGCAGTAGAGGGGCAGGATACACAGATACGCAGTATTTT. It is translated as CASSRGAGYTDTQYF.